A selection of T cell receptor beta chains follows, all from one sample in a study of siplizumab effects on memory and regulatory T cells. Some clones are missing from TCRdb's copy, which holds only in-frame ones; the method was immunoSEQ multiplex PCR. The sample records about 94,000 clones, 90% to 95% being singletons. The sequenced sample consisted of non-Treg CD4+ T cells sorted from blood. The origin of the receptors is a human donor in good health. CDR3s include the opening cysteine and the closing phenylalanine or tryptophan. The D gene is left open where the match is weak. Size values are once, few and many counts, or a class for expanded clones, and some rows have none.

J gene	D gene	V gene	clone size	CDR3 protein	CDR3 DNA
TRBJ1-2	NA	TRBV11-2	NA	CASSLLIGYGYTF	TGTGCCAGCAGCTTGTTAATCGGATATGGCTACACCTTC
TRBJ2-3	TRBD2	TRBV15	NA	CATSREGLSTDTQYF	TGTGCCACCAGCAGAGAGGGACTATCCACAGATACGCAGTATTTT
TRBJ2-5	NA	TRBV27	NA	CASLGRSETQYF	TGTGCCAGCCTGGGGCGATCGGAGACCCAGTACTTC
TRBJ1-2	NA	TRBV5-1	NA	CASSIPREGGLDGYTF	TGCGCCAGCAGCATTCCACGGGAGGGCGGTTTGGATGGCTACACCTTC
TRBJ1-2	TRBD1	TRBV5-1	NA	CASSPGQGTANYGYTF	TGCGCCAGCAGCCCAGGACAGGGGACAGCTAACTATGGCTACACCTTC
TRBJ1-3	NA	TRBV9	NA	CASSVEQGIGNIYF	TGTGCCAGCAGCGTAGAACAGGGAATCGGCAACATATATTTT
TRBJ1-3	NA	TRBV6-1	NA	CASSAWKASGNTIYF	TGTGCCAGCAGTGCTTGGAAGGCCTCTGGAAACACCATATATTTT
TRBJ2-7	TRBD2	TRBV19	NA	CASSTSSGRGSLYEQYF	TGTGCCAGTAGTACCTCTAGTGGGCGCGGGAGTTTGTACGAGCAGTACTTC
TRBJ2-7	TRBD1	TRBV5-1	NA	CASSSRYRDRRYEQYF	TGCGCCAGCAGCTCGCGGTATAGGGACAGACGCTACGAGCAGTACTTC
TRBJ2-1	NA	TRBV27	once	CASSSGVGGQSYNEQFF	TGTGCCAGCAGTTCGGGGGTCGGGGGGCAGTCCTACAATGAGCAGTTCTTC
TRBJ1-2	NA	TRBV30	NA	CAWSVHRNNYGYTF	TGTGCCTGGAGTGTGCACAGGAATAACTATGGCTACACCTTC
TRBJ1-6	TRBD1	TRBV5-6	NA	CASSLRQGNSPLHF	TGTGCCAGCAGCTTGAGACAGGGGAATTCACCCCTCCACTTT
TRBJ1-1	TRBD1	TRBV11-3	NA	CASSGTVNTEAFF	TGTGCCAGCAGCGGGACAGTGAACACTGAAGCTTTCTTT
TRBJ1-2	TRBD1	TRBV27	NA	CASSLKPGQGNYGYTF	TGTGCCAGCAGTTTAAAACCGGGACAGGGAAACTATGGCTACACCTTC
TRBJ1-2	TRBD1	TRBV27	NA	CASSTGPTGGVYGYTF	TGTGCCAGCAGTACAGGCCCGACAGGGGGAGTGTATGGCTACACCTTC
TRBJ1-1	NA	TRBV5-1	NA	CASSWTPDRENTEAFF	TGCGCCAGCAGCTGGACCCCGGACAGAGAGAACACTGAAGCTTTCTTT
TRBJ1-1	NA	TRBV6-1	NA	CASSEEKNPPF	TGTGCCAGCAGTGAGGAAAAAAATCCCCCGTTT
TRBJ2-7	TRBD1	TRBV2	NA	CAPGQGINEQYF	TGTGCCCCCGGACAGGGGATCAACGAGCAGTACTTC
TRBJ1-2	TRBD1	TRBV6-5	NA	CASRPPGQGFGYTF	TGTGCCAGCAGACCCCCGGGACAGGGATTTGGCTACACCTTC
TRBJ2-5	NA	TRBV4-1	NA	CASSQGDRGNQETQYF	TGCGCCAGCAGCCAAGGGGACCGGGGAAACCAAGAGACCCAGTACTTC
TRBJ1-2	NA	TRBV28	NA	CASSLEAGEGYTF	TGTGCCAGCAGTTTAGAGGCCGGCGAGGGCTACACCTTC
TRBJ2-1	NA	TRBV9	NA	CASSVASTYNEQFF	TGTGCCAGCAGCGTAGCCAGCACCTACAATGAGCAGTTCTTC
TRBJ1-3	TRBD1	TRBV5-4	NA	CASSSGQGEYGNTIYF	TGTGCCAGCAGCTCTGGACAGGGAGAGTATGGAAACACCATATATTTT
TRBJ1-1	NA	TRBV9	NA	CASSDVTGPSSAFF	TGTGCCAGCAGCGACGTGACAGGACCGTCTTCAGCTTTCTTT
TRBJ1-3	NA	TRBV7-9	once	CASSSNPGPSSGNTIYF	TGTGCCAGCAGCTCCAACCCAGGGCCCAGCTCTGGAAACACCATATATTTT
TRBJ2-7	TRBD1	TRBV18	once	CASSPGQGGSYEQYF	TGTGCCAGCTCACCCGGACAGGGCGGCTCCTACGAGCAGTACTTC
TRBJ2-7	NA	TRBV6-6	NA	CASKGDPRYEQYF	TGTGCCAGCAAGGGCGATCCCCGGTACGAGCAGTACTTC
TRBJ2-1	NA	TRBV28	NA	CASSIGGQQFF	TGTGCCAGCAGCATTGGGGGCCAGCAGTTCTTC
TRBJ1-6	NA	TRBV11-2	NA	CASSSVNRVGASPLHF	TGTGCCAGCAGCTCCGTCAACAGGGTAGGGGCTTCACCCCTCCACTTT
TRBJ2-7	NA	TRBV29-1	NA	CSVEVRTASSYEQYF	TGCAGCGTTGAAGTAAGGACAGCCAGCTCCTACGAGCAGTACTTC
TRBJ2-2	NA	TRBV19	NA	CASSIGPGPKTGELFF	TGTGCCAGTAGTATAGGCCCGGGACCCAAGACCGGGGAGCTGTTTTTT
TRBJ1-2	NA	TRBV19	NA	CASSTRTVGYGYTF	TGTGCCAGTAGTACGCGGACAGTGGGATATGGCTACACCTTC
TRBJ1-6	NA	TRBV18	NA	CASSPRQNSPLHF	TGTGCCAGCTCCCCAAGACAGAATTCACCCCTCCACTTT
TRBJ2-2	NA	TRBV6-6	NA	CASTSTASNTGELFF	TGTGCCAGCACCTCGACAGCTTCCAACACCGGGGAGCTGTTTTTT
TRBJ1-2	NA	TRBV7-2	NA	CASSLEGRDVGGYTF	TGTGCCAGCAGCTTAGAGGGCAGGGATGTTGGTGGCTACACCTTC
TRBJ1-1	TRBD1	TRBV2	NA	CASMEGQGLSRAFF	TGTGCCAGCATGGAGGGACAGGGTCTTTCGCGGGCTTTCTTT
TRBJ2-7	TRBD2	TRBV6-1	NA	CASSLAGDHYEQYF	TGTGCCAGCAGCTTAGCGGGGGATCACTACGAGCAGTACTTC
TRBJ1-1	NA	TRBV18	NA	CASSPPTANTEAFF	TGTGCCAGCTCACCACCGACAGCGAACACTGAAGCTTTCTTT
TRBJ2-2	NA	TRBV6-6	NA	CASSSDSTGELFF	TGTGCCAGCAGCTCAGACTCCACCGGGGAGCTGTTTTTT
TRBJ2-5	NA	TRBV2	NA	CASSADKETQYF	TGTGCCAGCAGCGCCGACAAAGAGACCCAGTACTTC
TRBJ2-3	NA	TRBV5-1	NA	CASSPGRAWDTQYF	TGCGCCAGCAGCCCGGGAAGGGCGTGGGATACGCAGTATTTT
TRBJ2-2	NA	TRBV7-6	NA	CASSFVRGTGELFF	TGTGCCAGCAGCTTCGTCAGGGGAACCGGGGAGCTGTTTTTT
TRBJ2-2	TRBD2	TRBV5-1	NA	CASSLPGTSGIGELFF	TGCGCCAGCAGCTTGCCAGGGACTAGCGGGATTGGGGAGCTGTTTTTT
TRBJ1-2	TRBD1	TRBV5-1	NA	CASSMDRAVYGYTF	TGCGCCAGCAGTATGGACAGGGCCGTCTATGGCTACACCTTC
TRBJ1-1	NA	TRBV27	NA	CASSLWVGTEQAFF	TGTGCCAGCAGTTTATGGGTTGGAACAGAGCAAGCTTTCTTT
TRBJ1-2	NA	TRBV11-3	NA	CASSRQNYGYTF	TGTGCCAGCAGCCGACAGAACTATGGCTACACCTTC